Below, one T cell receptor beta chain is given with its context. Its antigen is still unknown. TCRdb processed the 5' RACE reads again and assigns one entry to each CDR3 protein, with no DNA. The sample data list some 450,000 distinct CDR3 sequences. This sample is drawn from a study of T cells expressing NK-cell markers. Study-wide background: Eight donors were sequenced, seven testing HCMV-seropositive and one testing seronegative.

Findings and caveats of the study: NKG2C+ dominant clonotypes from a handful of donors made up roughly 1.0-7.0% of CD8+ T cells.

The CDR3 extends over 11 amino acids. Germline lookup yields CDR1 MNHNY and CDR2 SVGAGI (reference sequence). The specimen sequenced was blood T cells: a sorted CD56 or NKG2C T cell subset, CD4+ or CD8+ T cells, or bulk PBMC T cells (not recorded which). The sequence was collected from a woman aged 18 to 75 in good health. The chain links TRBV6-6 to TRBJ2-3. This CDR3 reads CASQVGDTQYF.